This T cell receptor beta chain was captured in a study of shared clonotypes between healthy human individuals. The study drew all its donors from Caucasian adults living in Nashville, Tennessee. Genomic DNA of every subset was divided equally among multiple immunoSEQ plates. Unsorted PBMCs provided DNA that was sequenced on ten immunoSEQ deep assay plates. TCRdb's copy holds only in-frame clones and misses some; the assay was immunoSEQ multiplex PCR. The sample holds more than 450,000 clones, 75% to 85% seen once. The CDR3 loop spans 15 amino acids. Germline values: CDR1 SNHLY, CDR2 FYNNEI. J was trimmed by 8 bases and V by 6 bases; bases with no gene match: 15.

The source of this sequence is a woman aged 35 to 49 in good health. Some clones in this sample may be carry-over from other donors' samples. The specimen was PBMCs. The V call is TRBV2, the J call TRBJ1-2, with 7 bases identical to TRBD1. The CDR3 DNA follows: TGTGCCAGCAGGACGGGAAGCAGGGGGGCCGGAGGCTACACCTTC. Its protein is CASRTGSRGAGGYTF.